The 17 T cell receptor beta chains reported below all come from one sample, sequenced in a study of T-cell memory formation after mild COVID-19. TCRdb used MiXCR to reprocess the 5' RACE reads, holding one entry per CDR3 protein. The table records under 600,000 distinct CDR3 sequences, about a fifth of them present only once. The sequenced sample consisted of PBMCs or a T cell subset sorted from them (not recorded which). The receptors here all came from an adult woman who had mild COVID-19 (a few samples of this study predate the infection). Cell type and time point are not known.

This chain links TRBV20-1 with TRBJ2-1; 9 bases align to TRBD1. The CDR3 consists of 15 residues. J lost 4 bases, V lost 2 bases, and 6 bases had no gene match. Germline CDR1 reads DFQATT; CDR2 reads SNEGSKA (reference sequence). The CDR3 DNA is TGCAGTGCTAGAAATGGGACAGGGAATTACAATGAGCAGTTCTTC. Translated: CSARNGTGNYNEQFF.

This clonotype was observed a handful of times. The J gene is TRBJ1-3, the V gene TRBV27; the D gene is possibly TRBD1 (5 bases). The CDR3 extends over 17 amino acids. V gave up 5 bases and J gave up 0 bases, with 17 bases separating them. In germline, CDR1 is MNHEY, CDR2 SMNVEV (reference sequence). The CDR3 coding sequence is TGTGCCAGCAGTCTAGTCAAACCGGGGCACTCTGGAAACACCATATATTTT. Its protein is CASSLVKPGHSGNTIYF.

V gene TRBV12-3 or TRBV12-4 combines with J gene TRBJ1-5; D is ambiguous. This CDR3 is built from 12 residues. V was pared by 6 bases and J by 4 bases, with 7 bases between. The CDR3 DNA follows: TGTGCCAGCAGCCAAATAAATCAGCCCCAGCATTTT. This gives the protein CASSQINQPQHF.

The chain couples TRBV27 to TRBJ2-7; 9 bases line up with TRBD1. Germline V gene sequence: CDR1 MNHEY, CDR2 SMNVEV (reference sequence). This CDR3 is built from 15 residues. Trimming at V came to 7 bases and at J to 3 bases, leaving 10 bases not matched to a gene. This chain's CDR3 is CASTPFPGQGYEQYF. The CDR3 bases are TGTGCCAGCACCCCGTTTCCGGGACAGGGCTACGAGCAGTACTTC.

The sample holds a few counts of this clonotype. This sequence joins TRBV3-1 and TRBJ2-6, with unresolved D. Germline V gives CDR1 LGHDT, CDR2 YNNKEL (reference sequence). CDR3 length: 16 residues. Trimming took 1 base from V and 0 from J, leaving 7 bases between them. CDR3 nucleotides: TGTGCCAGCAGCCAAGTTCTACTCTCTGGGGCCAACGTCCTGACTTTC. Amino acids: CASSQVLLSGANVLTF.

This clonotype turned up a few times. The rearrangement uses TRBV6-2 or TRBV6-3 and TRBJ2-2; D is ambiguous. The CDR3 length is 12 residues. The V gene lost 10 bases and the J gene lost 6 bases, with 12 bases spanning the gap. The germline V gene has CDR1 MNHEY and CDR2 SVGEGT. The CDR3 DNA sequence: TGTGCCACTGGGCTTTTTCCCGGGGAGCTGTTTTTT. Encoded protein: CATGLFPGELFF.

This clonotype has a count of ten or more. Its ends do not fully match the called genes, so a read error is possible. This chain connects TRBV7-2 to TRBJ2-3; D might be TRBD1 or TRBD2, each matching 5 bases. The CDR3 extends over 15 amino acids. CDR1 and CDR2 (germline): SGHTA, FQGNSA. This CDR3 reads CASSLDGARTDTQYF. CDR3 DNA: TGCGCCAGCAGCTTGGACGGGGCCCGCACAGATACGCAGTATTTT.

This chain connects TRBV12-3 or TRBV12-4 to TRBJ2-2, with D possibly called TRBD1 or TRBD2 (6 bases each). CDR3 length: 15 amino acids. V was shortened by 5 bases and J by 4 bases, with 14 bases between the two germline ends. CDR3 sequence reads: CASSPWGASTGELFF. The CDR3 DNA follows: TGTGCCAGCAGTCCTTGGGGGGCGAGCACCGGGGAGCTGTTTTTT.

The J gene is TRBJ1-1, the V gene TRBV24-1; D possibly corresponds to TRBD1 (5 bases). Trimming took off 3 bases at V and 5 bases at J, with 18 bases between the two ends. This CDR3 is built from 16 residues. Per germline, CDR1 KGHDR and CDR2 SFDVKD. Here the CDR3 reads CATSDPRAAAGTEAFF. The CDR3 DNA reads TGTGCCACCAGTGATCCCAGGGCCGCGGCGGGGACTGAAGCTTTCTTT.

The chain employs TRBV7-2 and TRBJ2-7; perhaps TRBD1 as D (5 bases). CDR1 and CDR2 from the germline V gene are SGHTA and FQGNSA. The CDR3 extends over 13 amino acids. V was trimmed by 2 bases and J by 5 bases, leaving 10 bases between them. The CDR3 DNA reads as TGTGCCAGCAGCTTACAGGGTGGGGACGAGCAGTACTTC. This gives the protein CASSLQGGDEQYF.

This clonotype was found a few times. This chain links TRBV24-1 with TRBJ2-7; 7 bases fit TRBD2. The CDR3 runs 13 residues. Germline V gives CDR1 KGHDR, CDR2 SFDVKD. V lost 2 bases to trimming and J lost 5 bases; unmatched junction nucleotides: 2. CDR3: CATSDWTSNEQYF. CDR3 coding DNA: TGTGCCACCAGTGATTGGACTAGTAACGAGCAGTACTTC.

Only a few counts were recorded for this clonotype. The chain carries TRBV20-1 and TRBJ2-2, with D perhaps being TRBD1 or TRBD2 (5 bases each). Germline values: CDR1 DFQATT, CDR2 SNEGSKA (reference sequence). CDR3 size: 14 residues. The V end lost 6 bases, the J end lost 3 bases, and 14 bases lay between the germline ends. CDR3 residues: CSAHSGDDTGELFF. Here the CDR3 DNA reads TGCAGTGCCCATTCTGGGGACGACACCGGGGAGCTGTTTTTT.

A few counts support this clonotype. This chain connects TRBV3-1 to TRBJ2-6, with a weak D call TRBD2 (5 bases). V was cut by 1 base and J by 0 bases, with 13 bases left in between. Germline CDR1 is LGHDT and CDR2 is YNNKEL (reference sequence). The CDR3 consists of 18 residues. The CDR3 protein is CASSQGRVRLSGANVLTF. CDR3 DNA: TGTGCCAGCAGCCAAGGGCGGGTGCGCCTCTCTGGGGCCAACGTCCTGACTTTC.

CDR3 sequence reads: CASSYDRVSTDTQYF. In DNA, the CDR3 is TGTGCCAGCAGTTACGACAGGGTTAGCACAGATACGCAGTATTTT. The V gene is TRBV6-5, the J gene TRBJ2-3, with 7 bases that match TRBD1. The V segment lost 2 bases and the J segment 0 bases; nucleotides outside the gene matches: 2. This CDR3 has 15 amino acids. CDR1 and CDR2 (germline): MNHEY, SVGAGI.

The sample holds a few counts of this clonotype. The genes are TRBV5-1 and TRBJ2-1; D possibly corresponds to TRBD1 (6 bases). Germline V gene data show CDR1 as SGHRS and CDR2 as YFSETQ. This CDR3 is built from 17 residues. Deletions cut 0 bases from V and 7 bases from J, with 20 bases between. CDR3 in amino acids: CASSLGYRERMANEQFF. CDR3 nucleotides: TGCGCCAGCAGCTTGGGCTACAGGGAGCGGATGGCGAATGAGCAGTTCTTC.

This clonotype was seen a few times. This chain uses TRBV5-1 with TRBJ1-1; D is unresolved. CDR1 SGHRS and CDR2 YFSETQ come from the germline V gene. This CDR3 spans 13 amino acids. Trimming cost V 0 bases and J 6 bases, with 9 bases left between them. CDR3 bases: TGCGCCAGCAGCTTGGCGGGGAGATCTGAAGCTTTCTTT. This gives the protein CASSLAGRSEAFF.

This clonotype showed up just a few times. This chain links TRBV6-5 with TRBJ2-7, with D unclear. The germline CDR1 and CDR2 sequences are MNHEY and SVGAGI. V was cut by 2 bases and J by 4 bases, with 15 bases left in between. This CDR3 has 15 residues. This chain's CDR3 is CASSYRRSSWYEQYF. The CDR3 bases are TGTGCCAGCAGTTACCGTCGGAGTAGTTGGTACGAGCAGTACTTC.